One sample yielded the 27 T cell receptor beta chains listed below, sequenced in a study of blood T cells in healthy people across ages. The authors ran a second PCR of about 6 to 11 cycles using a sample-barcoded 5' primer and a J-beta primer mix. TCRdb reprocessed the 5' RACE reads via MiXCR and lists one record per CDR3 protein. The sample lists about 1,500,000 distinct CDR3 sequences; roughly 45% were seen once. Sequences were obtained from blood. Receptors originate from a woman under 30 in good health.

This sequence joins TRBV9 and TRBJ2-1; the D is unclear. This CDR3 is built from 14 residues. Germline CDR1 SGDLS, CDR2 YYNGEE. V lost 4 bases, J lost 13 bases, and 21 bases lay in between. CDR3 nucleotides: TGTGCCAGCAGCCCTTCAGTTGCCCCCTCGGCCCAGTTCTTC. As protein: CASSPSVAPSAQFF. The entire variable domain, with the rest obtained from reference TRBV9 and TRBJ2-1, is as follows: DSGVTQTPKHLITATGQRVTLRCSPRSGDLSVYWYQQSLDQGLQFLIQYYNGEERAKGNILERFSAQQFPDLHSELNLSSLELGDSALYFCASSPSVAPSAQFFGPGTRLTVL.

In this sample, this clonotype turned up once. V and J are TRBV6-1 and TRBJ2-7; a weak D match, TRBD2 (6 bases). The DNA end is more similar to TRBJ2-5, so the J call may be wrong. CDR1 and CDR2 from the germline V gene are MNHNS and SASEGT. This CDR3 has 12 amino acids. The CDR3 DNA reads as TGTGCCAGCATGGGGGGTGGAAAGACCCAGTACTTC. Amino acids: CASMGGGKTQYF.

This rearrangement joins TRBV6-5 to TRBJ1-2; D is ambiguous. CDR3 size: 14 residues. The V gene lost 5 bases and the J gene lost 0 bases, with 10 bases spanning the gap. CDR1 MNHEY and CDR2 SVGAGI come from the germline V gene. CDR3 sequence: CASSLNQANYGYTF. The CDR3 DNA is TGTGCCAGCAGTCTCAATCAAGCTAACTATGGCTACACCTTC.

J is TRBJ2-3 and V is TRBV6-5; a weak D match, TRBD2 (7 bases). Germline values: CDR1 MNHEY, CDR2 SVGAGI. This CDR3 comprises 14 residues. Trimming shortened V by 2 bases and J by 8 bases, and 14 bases separated the two germline ends. The CDR3 here is CASSYGGGATTQYF. CDR3 DNA: TGTGCCAGCAGTTACGGTGGGGGGGCAACTACGCAGTATTTT.

V gene TRBV28 combines with J gene TRBJ2-4; TRBD1 agrees at 8 bases. The J call may be in error: the DNA end matches TRBJ2-7 better. This CDR3 contains 13 residues. CDR1 MDHEN and CDR2 SYDVKM come from the germline V gene. CDR3 amino acids: CASSQTGAVEQYF. The CDR3 DNA sequence: TGTGCCAGCAGCCAGACAGGGGCGGTCGAGCAGTACTTC.

This clonotype was counted between two and nine times. V gene TRBV25-1 combines with J gene TRBJ1-2; no definite D call. In germline, CDR1 is MGHDK, CDR2 SYGVNS. The V gene lost 0 bases and the J gene lost 0 bases, with 11 bases spanning the gap. This CDR3 is 16 amino acids long. CDR3 protein: CASSEYLEDPNYGYTF. As DNA, the CDR3 is TGTGCCAGCAGTGAATATTTAGAAGATCCTAACTATGGCTACACCTTC.

The rearrangement joins TRBV12-3 or TRBV12-4 to TRBJ2-5; TRBD2 is a possible D gene (6 bases). The CDR3 sequence is 14 residues long. V was clipped by 6 bases and J by 11 bases, with 22 bases between them. The CDR3: CASSRTQGGGEQYF. The DNA for the CDR3 is TGTGCCAGCAGCCGTACCCAGGGAGGCGGTGAGCAGTACTTC.

This clonotype occurred a few times. The V and J genes are TRBV14 and TRBJ2-7, with D tentatively TRBD1 (6 bases). With 3 bases removed from V and 1 base from J, the gap between germline ends came to 16 bases. Germline CDR1 SGHDN, CDR2 FVKESK. The CDR3 contains 16 residues. The CDR3 region has the DNA TGTGCCAGCAGCCAGAGGCGGACAGTGACGTCCTACGAGCAGTACTTC. It translates to CASSQRRTVTSYEQYF.

The J gene is TRBJ2-1, the V gene TRBV7-2, with 7 bases lining up with TRBD2. The junction had 8 bases not matched to a gene; V was cut back by 9 bases and J by 0 bases. This CDR3 has 15 amino acids. Germline V gene data show CDR1 as SGHTA and CDR2 as FQGNSA. The CDR3 loop is CASSGGSGSYNEQFF. In DNA form, the CDR3 reads TGTGCCAGTTCTGGCGGGAGTGGCTCCTACAATGAGCAGTTCTTC. Supplemented by reference TRBV7-2 and TRBJ2-1, the full variable domain reads GAGVSQSPSNKVTEKGKDVELRCDPISGHTALYWYRQSLGQGLEFLIYFQGNSAPDKSGLPSDRFSAERTGGSVSTLTIQRTQQEDSAVYLCASSGGSGSYNEQFFGPGTRLTVL.

In this sample, this clonotype turned up a few times. This chain connects TRBV10-3 to TRBJ1-2; D gene ambiguous. The CDR3 contains 13 residues. Germline V lookup: CDR1 ENHRY, CDR2 SYGVKD. With 6 bases removed from V and 5 bases from J, the gap between germline ends came to 13 bases. This CDR3 reads CAISDGPFYGYTF. Written as DNA, the CDR3 is TGTGCCATCAGCGACGGGCCTTTTTATGGCTACACCTTC.

In its sample, this clonotype was seen once. The chain carries TRBV5-5 and TRBJ1-2; no reliable D call. CDR3 length: 16 amino acids. Trimming took off 0 bases at V and 5 bases at J, with 17 bases between the two ends. Germline V gene sequence: CDR1 SGHKS, CDR2 YYEKEE (reference sequence). CDR3 amino acids: CASSLEVSKSSYGYTF. The CDR3, as DNA: TGTGCCAGCAGCTTGGAGGTCAGTAAGTCCTCGTATGGCTACACCTTC.

J is TRBJ2-6 and V is TRBV12-3 or TRBV12-4; D is perhaps TRBD2 (6 bases). Trimming shortened V by 5 bases and J by 0 bases, and 11 bases separated the two germline ends. CDR3 length: 16 residues. The CDR3 protein is CASSPWGDSGANVLTF. The CDR3 DNA follows: TGTGCCAGCAGTCCTTGGGGGGACTCTGGGGCCAACGTCCTGACTTTC.

This chain connects TRBV7-2 to TRBJ2-7; TRBD2 agrees at 11 bases. V shed 10 bases, J shed 2 bases, and the junction held 4 bases outside the gene matches. Germline V CDR1 and CDR2: SGHTA, FQGNSA. The CDR3 sequence is 13 residues long. The CDR3 coding sequence is TGTGCCACTAGCGGGGGGTCTCCCTACGAGCAGTACTTC. As protein: CATSGGSPYEQYF.

This clonotype was counted a few times. This sequence joins TRBV20-1 and TRBJ2-7, with D possibly TRBD1 on 5 matching bases. The germline gives CDR1 DFQATT, CDR2 SNEGSKA (reference sequence). This CDR3 region has 16 residues. The V and J ends lost 1 base and 2 bases respectively, with 18 bases between them. The CDR3, as DNA: TGCAGTGCTAGAGGCCCTAGGGCTTGGGGCACCTACGAGCAGTACTTC. Translated: CSARGPRAWGTYEQYF.

This clonotype came up once. This chain uses TRBV5-1 with TRBJ1-1; the D gene is possibly TRBD1 (6 bases). V was cut by 4 bases and J by 4 bases, with 20 bases left in between. Germline V gene lookup returns CDR1 SGHRS and CDR2 YFSETQ. The CDR3 is made up of 16 amino acids. The CDR3, as DNA: TGCGCCAGCAGCCAGGATCAACAGGGAATAGGCACTGAAGCTTTCTTT. Its translation is CASSQDQQGIGTEAFF.

The rearrangement joins TRBV9 to TRBJ1-2, with 7 nucleotides matching TRBD1. V was clipped by 3 bases and J by 6 bases; unmatched bases: 11. The germline V gene has CDR1 SGDLS and CDR2 YYNGEE. The CDR3 is 15 residues long. The CDR3 region is CASSGAGTVVHGYTF. CDR3 DNA: TGTGCCAGCAGCGGGGCCGGGACAGTTGTCCATGGCTACACCTTC.

Comment on this clonotype: Compared with germline, one end of the junction differs, possibly owing to a read error. V is TRBV28 and J is TRBJ1-2; possible D gene TRBD1, 5 bases. CDR1 MDHEN and CDR2 SYDVKM come from the germline V gene. This CDR3 contains 13 residues. The CDR3 DNA sequence: TGTGCCATACGACAGAAAGCGAACTATGGCTACACCTTT. It yields the protein CAIRQKANYGYTF.

This clonotype was counted between two and nine times. For the CDR3, the DNA is TGTGCCAGCAGCTTAGCGAAGTATAGGCCCTACGAGCAGTACTTC. Its protein is CASSLAKYRPYEQYF. The rearrangement links TRBV7-9 to TRBJ2-7; no clear D. The germline CDR1 and CDR2 sequences are SEHNR and FQNEAQ (reference sequence). V lost 0 bases to trimming and J lost 2 bases, with 11 bases between them. The CDR3 is 15 amino acids.

This clonotype was seen a single time. The V and J genes are TRBV27 and TRBJ2-7, with TRBD1 identical over 10 bases. J lost 3 bases, V lost 4 bases, and 15 bases had no gene match. The germline gives CDR1 MNHEY, CDR2 SMNVEV (reference sequence). This CDR3 is 18 amino acids long. CDR3 coding DNA: TGTGCCAGCAGTTCCACCGGGACAGGGGCATTTTTAGTCTACGAGCAGTACTTC. Protein product: CASSSTGTGAFLVYEQYF.

V and J are TRBV11-2 and TRBJ1-5; TRBD1 matches at 7 bases. Germline CDR1 reads SGHAT; CDR2 reads FQNNGV. The CDR3 runs to 15 residues. V shed 1 base and J 5 bases; nucleotides not matched to a gene: 5. This CDR3 reads CASSLGQGGDQPQHF. DNA of the CDR3: TGTGCCAGCAGCTTAGGACAGGGAGGGGATCAGCCCCAGCATTTT.

V is TRBV4-2 and J is TRBJ2-1; D is perhaps TRBD2 (6 bases). Germline CDR1 is LGHNA and CDR2 is YNFKEQ. The CDR3 covers 16 residues. V was trimmed by 0 bases and J by 2 bases, leaving 11 bases between them. The CDR3 sequence is CASSQDRAGPYNEQFF. The CDR3 DNA reads TGTGCCAGCAGCCAAGATCGGGCGGGACCCTACAATGAGCAGTTCTTC.

The CDR3 protein is CASSAVKGVGETQYF. DNA for the CDR3: TGTGCCAGCAGTGCCGTCAAGGGGGTGGGAGAGACCCAGTACTTC. The J gene is TRBJ2-5, the V gene TRBV12-3 or TRBV12-4; D is perhaps TRBD1 (6 bases). V was clipped by 5 bases and J by 4 bases, with 17 bases between them. The CDR3 covers 15 residues.

This clonotype was detected many times. This chain uses TRBV20-1 with TRBJ2-3; D ambiguous. The CDR3 length is 14 residues. V dropped 3 bases and J dropped 0 bases, with 10 bases sitting between them. Germline CDR1 reads DFQATT; CDR2 reads SNEGSKA (reference sequence). The CDR3 nucleotides read TGCAGTGCTAGGGGCAGGACCAGCACAGATACGCAGTATTTT. Amino acid sequence: CSARGRTSTDTQYF.

A few counts support this clonotype. This sequence joins TRBV29-1 and TRBJ2-5; 9 nucleotides agree with TRBD1. Unmatched junction bases numbered 5, after V lost 5 bases and J lost 4 bases. CDR1 is SQVTM and CDR2 is ANQGSEA in the germline V gene. The CDR3 has 13 amino acids. CDR3 bases: TGCAGCGTTCCAACAGGGGGCCTAGAGACCCAGTACTTC. Its protein product is CSVPTGGLETQYF.

The J gene is TRBJ1-6, the V gene TRBV7-9; unclear D gene. The length of the CDR3 is 17 residues. Germline CDR1 is SEHNR and CDR2 is FQNEAQ (reference sequence). V was cut by 2 bases and J by 5 bases, with 16 bases left in between. CDR3 bases: TGTGCCAGCAGCTTATCGGAGTTTGGCTCTAATAATTCACCCCTCCACTTT. Translated: CASSLSEFGSNNSPLHF. The full variable domain, its missing parts supplied by reference TRBV7-9 and TRBJ1-6, is DTGVSQNPRHKITKRGQNVTFRCDPISEHNRLYWYRQTLGQGPEFLTYFQNEAQLEKSRLLSDRFSAERPKGSFSTLEIQRTEQGDSAMYLCASSLSEFGSNNSPLHFGNGTRLTVT.

This clonotype has a handful of counts. The chain has TRBV10-3 and TRBJ1-5; maybe TRBD1 (5 bases). V was shortened by 6 bases and J by 5 bases, with 14 bases between the two germline ends. The CDR3 covers 14 residues. Germline V gene lookup returns CDR1 ENHRY and CDR2 SYGVKD. The DNA of the CDR3 is TGTGCCATCAGCCCAGGTGGGGGATATCAGCCCCAGCATTTT. Translation gives CAISPGGGYQPQHF.

This sequence joins TRBV2 and TRBJ1-2, with D possibly TRBD1 on 6 matching bases. Trimming stripped 4 bases from V and 4 bases from J, with 10 bases between. The CDR3 totals 13 residues. CDR1 and CDR2 (germline): SNHLY, FYNNEI. The CDR3 region has the DNA TGTGCCAGCAGTGTGGGGGGGGCCTATGGCTACACCTTC. Residues: CASSVGGAYGYTF.